A single sample gave rise to the 20 T cell receptor beta chains below, sequenced in a study of T cells after posttransplantation cyclophosphamide (dated by TCRdb to 2016 to 2017). Libraries were constructed by the immunoSEQ multiplex PCR assay. What TCRdb holds here is the immuneACCESS table cut down to in-frame rearrangements. Part of the clones is not present; checked against another copy, under half of the missing clones reflect an unresolved V gene, and the others are unexplained. This sample was tabulated with around 10,000 clones, among which there are no singletons. The ten top clones hold about 15% of the sample. Explained via the paper, the treatment or condition label denotes: high-dose cyclophosphamide on days +3 and +4 as single-agent GVHD prophylaxis. For conditioning, the PTCy patients got busulfan and fludarabine, then a related or unrelated marrow graft, followed by cyclophosphamide on days +3 and +4.

The material sequenced was PBMCs, taken after allogeneic stem cell transplant with posttransplant cyclophosphamide. The receptors originated from a female patient in her thirties or forties who received an allogeneic stem cell transplant from a related donor, was CMV-positive, and had no GVHD. It is possible that, after a transplant, some T cells come from the graft donor.

This clone was seen a handful of times. At one boundary the junction diverges from the germline segment, which might be a read error. The chain employs TRBV18 and TRBJ2-3; 7 nucleotides agree with TRBD2. The CDR3 totals 15 residues. CDR1 KGHSH and CDR2 LQKENI come from the germline V gene. CDR3 sequence (DNA): TGTGCCAGCTCACCACCGGCGCTGGCTGGGCTAGCGGTGGGCTGG. Translating it yields CASSPPALAGLAVGW. The variable domain in full, completed from reference TRBV18 and TRBJ2-3, reads NAGVMQNPRHLVRRRGQEARLRCSPMKGHSHVYWYRQLPEEGLKFMVYLQKENIIDESGMPKERFSAEFPKEGPSILRIQQVVRGDSAAYFCASSPPALAGLAVGWGPGTRLTVL.

This clone was seen ten or more times. This rearrangement joins TRBV28 to TRBJ2-7; weak D call: TRBD2 (6 bases). The CDR3 is 14 residues long. Germline V gives CDR1 MDHEN, CDR2 SYDVKM. The V and J ends lost 10 bases and 3 bases respectively, with 19 bases between them. CDR3 residues: CAIGPVPGGYEQYF. CDR3 nucleotide sequence: TGTGCCATCGGTCCCGTACCCGGGGGCTACGAGCAGTACTTC.

This clone was observed at least ten times. V is TRBV4-1 and J is TRBJ2-1; no clear D. The germline gives CDR1 MGHRA, CDR2 YSYEKL. Trimming pared 4 bases from V and 8 bases from J, leaving 12 bases between. The CDR3 has 13 residues. This chain's CDR3 is CASSLTLSYEQFF. CDR3 nucleotides: TGCGCCAGCAGCCTCACCCTCAGTTATGAGCAGTTCTTC.

In its sample, this clone was seen many times. The J gene is TRBJ2-3, the V gene TRBV29-1, with TRBD2 matching over 10 bases. CDR3 length: 15 amino acids. The V and J ends lost 7 bases and 2 bases, in that order; junction bases with no gene match: 9. Germline CDR1 SQVTM, CDR2 ANQGSEA. The CDR3 nucleotides read TGCAGCGCAGAGCTAGCGGGGGAGAACACAGATACGCAGTATTTT. Protein sequence: CSAELAGENTDTQYF.

This clone is judged medium-sized (0.01 to 0.1%). The chain has TRBV6-5 and TRBJ1-1, with a tentative D call TRBD1 (6 bases). The CDR3 loop spans 13 amino acids. V was cut by 6 bases and J by 6 bases, with 14 bases left in between. Germline V gene lookup returns CDR1 MNHEY and CDR2 SVGAGI. The chain's CDR3 is CASSLDRPPEAFF. For the CDR3, the DNA is TGTGCCAGCAGCCTAGACAGGCCACCTGAAGCTTTCTTT.

By its share, this clone is medium-sized (0.01 to 0.1%). V and J are TRBV11-2 and TRBJ2-2; 7 bases line up with TRBD1. The ends lost 5 bases at V and 1 base at J; junction bases unmatched: 7. The CDR3 runs 16 residues. Germline V gives CDR1 SGHAT, CDR2 FQNNGV. Here the CDR3 reads CASSPRSGGNTGELFF. The CDR3, as DNA: TGTGCCAGCAGCCCCCGGTCAGGGGGGAACACCGGGGAGCTGTTTTTT. Full variable domain (rest looked up from reference TRBV11-2 and TRBJ2-2): EAGVAQSPRYKIIEKRQSVAFWCNPISGHATLYWYQQILGQGPKLLIQFQNNGVVDDSQLPKDRFSAERLKGVDSTLKIQPAKLEDSAVYLCASSPRSGGNTGELFFGEGSRLTVL.

This clone has at least ten counts. CDR3: CASRATSGRSTDTQYF. CDR3 nucleotide sequence: TGTGCCAGCAGGGCGACTAGCGGGAGGAGCACAGATACGCAGTATTTT. The chain couples TRBV7-9 to TRBJ2-3, with TRBD2 matching over 13 bases. After removal of 6 bases from V and 0 bases from J, the junction contained 3 bases not matched to a gene. The CDR3 length is 16 residues. Per the germline V gene, CDR1 is SEHNR and CDR2 is FQNEAQ (reference sequence).

This clone occurred many times. This chain uses TRBV11-2 with TRBJ2-1; D remains unclear. The CDR3 spans 15 residues. CDR1 SGHAT and CDR2 FQNNGV come from the germline V gene. V was pared by 4 bases and J by 0 bases, with 10 bases between. The CDR3 region has the DNA TGTGCCAGCAGCTACGACTGGCGCTCCTACAATGAGCAGTTCTTC. This sequence encodes CASSYDWRSYNEQFF.

Many counts were recorded for this clone. The V and J genes are TRBV5-1 and TRBJ2-2; TRBD2 matches 10 bases. The CDR3 spans 17 residues. Trimming removed 0 bases from V and 5 bases from J; junction bases left unmatched: 7. Germline lookup yields CDR1 SGHRS and CDR2 YFSETQ. CDR3 loop: CASSLGSSGSLTGELFF. DNA of the CDR3: TGCGCCAGCAGCTTGGGATCTAGCGGGAGCTTGACCGGGGAGCTGTTTTTT.

Many counts were recorded for this clone. This chain links TRBV5-1 with TRBJ2-3; the D gene is possibly TRBD2 (6 bases). Trimming took off 0 bases at V and 2 bases at J, with 10 bases between the two ends. The length of the CDR3 is 15 residues. Germline values: CDR1 SGHRS, CDR2 YFSETQ. The CDR3 DNA follows: TGCGCCAGCAGCTTGGAGGCTAGCGACACAGATACGCAGTATTTT. Protein: CASSLEASDTDTQYF.

This clone occurred many times. The gene calls are TRBV6-5 and TRBJ1-6, with 8 nucleotides matching TRBD1. V was clipped by 1 base and J by 10 bases; unmatched bases: 3. This CDR3 is built from 14 residues. Germline V CDR1 and CDR2: MNHEY, SVGAGI. The CDR3 DNA is TGTGCCAGCAGTTACTTTGACAGGGGCTCACCCCTCCACTTT. Its translation is CASSYFDRGSPLHF.

This clone was observed many times. V is TRBV19 and J is TRBJ2-3; perhaps TRBD2 as D (6 bases). This CDR3 is built from 12 residues. With 6 bases removed from V and 8 bases from J, the gap between germline ends came to 12 bases. Per germline, CDR1 LNHDA and CDR2 SQIVND (reference sequence). The CDR3 protein is CASSTPGGTQYF. For the CDR3, the DNA is TGTGCCAGTAGCACGCCCGGGGGTACGCAGTATTTT.

The table lists this clone with many counts. The chain uses TRBV30 and TRBJ1-1; no definite D call. The germline V and J ends were trimmed by 2 bases and 5 bases, with 6 bases remaining between them. The V gene's germline CDR1 is GTSNPN and CDR2 SVGIG (reference sequence). CDR3 size: 11 residues. The CDR3 region has the DNA TGTGCCTGGAGTCCGGGGACTGAAGCTTTCTTT. Encoded protein: CAWSPGTEAFF. Full variable domain (rest looked up from reference TRBV30 and TRBJ1-1): SQTIHQWPATLVQPVGSPLSLECTVEGTSNPNLYWYRQAAGRGLQLLFYSVGIGQISSEVPQNLSASRPQDRQFILSSKKLLLSDSGFYLCAWSPGTEAFFGQGTRLTVV.

This clone was seen many times. This CDR3 is CASSSIRFGRDTQYF. The DNA for the CDR3 is TGTGCCAGCAGCTCAATTAGATTCGGGAGGGATACGCAGTATTTT. The chain combines TRBV7-8 with TRBJ2-3; 7 nucleotides match TRBD2. Looked up from germline, CDR1 is SGHVS and CDR2 is FQNEAQ. After removal of 4 bases from V and 6 bases from J, the junction contained 10 bases not matched to a gene. CDR3 length: 15 residues.

At least ten counts were recorded for this clone. This chain connects TRBV14 to TRBJ1-2; a weak D match, TRBD1 (6 bases). CDR3 length equals 15 residues. Germline lookup yields CDR1 SGHDN and CDR2 FVKESK. Trimming took 1 base from V and 5 from J, leaving 14 bases between them. The CDR3, as DNA: TGTGCCAGCAGCCAAGGCCAGGGGCGTTTTTATGGCTACACCTTC. Its translation: CASSQGQGRFYGYTF.

This clone appeared many times. CDR3 sequence (DNA): TGTGCCAGCAGTGTATTATTGGGGGGCTATAATTCACCCCTCCACTTT. Translating it yields CASSVLLGGYNSPLHF. This rearrangement joins TRBV2 to TRBJ1-6; a weak D match, TRBD1 (5 bases). The CDR3 length is 16 residues. The germline V gene has CDR1 SNHLY and CDR2 FYNNEI. Trimming shortened V by 4 bases and J by 3 bases, and 13 bases separated the two germline ends. The full variable domain, in which reference TRBV2 and TRBJ1-6 provide the parts outside the CDR3, is EPEVTQTPSHQVTQMGQEVILRCVPISNHLYFYWYRQILGQKVEFLVSFYNNEISEKSEIFDDQFSVERPDGSNFTLKIRSTKLEDSAMYFCASSVLLGGYNSPLHFGNGTRLTVT.

This clone was recorded at least ten times. The V and J genes are TRBV5-1 and TRBJ1-1; 9 bases are a match to TRBD1. Germline CDR1 SGHRS, CDR2 YFSETQ. The CDR3 runs to 16 residues. Trimming removed 4 bases from V and 1 base from J; junction bases left unmatched: 8. The CDR3 protein is CASSTGGANKNTEAFF. The DNA for the CDR3 is TGCGCCAGCAGCACAGGGGGCGCGAATAAGAACACTGAAGCTTTCTTT.

In this sample, this clone turned up many times. The chain joins TRBV7-3 to TRBJ2-5, with 8 bases aligning to TRBD2. J lost 4 bases, V lost 5 bases, and 9 bases had no gene match. CDR3 length: 15 residues. CDR1 and CDR2 from the germline V gene are SGHTA and FQGTGA. In DNA, the CDR3 is TGTGCCAGCAGCATCACGGGGGGGGCGGGAGAGACCCAGTACTTC. It codes for CASSITGGAGETQYF.

This clone was recorded many times. The chain couples TRBV30 to TRBJ1-2, with D unclear. The length of the CDR3 is 14 residues. CDR1 is GTSNPN, CDR2 SVGIG, per germline (reference sequence). Between the trimmed V and J ends, which lost 0 bases and 4 bases, there was a span of 12 bases. This CDR3 is CAWSVRGLGYGYTF. CDR3 DNA sequence: TGTGCCTGGAGTGTACGTGGACTTGGCTATGGCTACACCTTC. The full variable domain, with the rest looked up from reference TRBV30 and TRBJ1-2, is SQTIHQWPATLVQPVGSPLSLECTVEGTSNPNLYWYRQAAGRGLQLLFYSVGIGQISSEVPQNLSASRPQDRQFILSSKKLLLSDSGFYLCAWSVRGLGYGYTFGSGTRLTVV.

This clone was recorded many times. The J gene is TRBJ2-3, the V gene TRBV5-4, with D possibly being TRBD1 (7 bases). The V gene lost 4 bases and the J gene lost 5 bases, with 20 bases spanning the gap. CDR3 length: 16 amino acids. From germline, CDR1 is SGHNT and CDR2 YYREEE (reference sequence). CDR3 DNA sequence: TGTGCCAGCAGCCCTTCAGGGGGGCTCCAGAAAGATACGCAGTATTTT. It is translated as CASSPSGGLQKDTQYF.